One and the same sample provided the 30 T cell receptor beta chains below, sequenced in a study of blood T cell repertoires in COVID-19. Here immunoSEQ multiplex PCR was the method, and the copy in TCRdb shows in-frame clones only, minus some. The sample has 200,000 or so clones; about 83% are singletons. Sequenced: peripheral blood. These receptors were taken from a woman in her 70s with active or convalescent COVID-19.

The chain uses TRBV6-5 and TRBJ1-1; TRBD1 matches at 9 bases. In germline, CDR1 is MNHEY, CDR2 SVGAGI. Germline trimming cut 8 bases from V and 5 bases from J; bases unmatched to any gene: 9. The CDR3 is made up of 14 amino acids. This chain's CDR3 is CASVPGQGYTEAFF. CDR3 coding DNA: TGTGCCAGCGTGCCGGGACAGGGTTATACTGAAGCTTTCTTT.

The rearrangement links TRBV9 to TRBJ2-3; D is undetermined. Looked up from germline, CDR1 is SGDLS and CDR2 is YYNGEE. Trimming removed 3 bases at V and 2 bases at J, with 10 bases between. The CDR3 spans 14 residues. DNA of the CDR3: TGTGCCAGCAGCGGGGCCGCCCCCACAGATACGCAGTATTTT. It is translated as CASSGAAPTDTQYF.

V and J are TRBV28 and TRBJ1-2, with D uncertain. The germline CDR1 and CDR2 sequences are MDHEN and SYDVKM. The CDR3 consists of 15 residues. V was cut by 7 bases and J by 0 bases, with 15 bases left in between. In nucleotides, the CDR3 is TGTGCCAGCAAAAAAAAGGGAGCTTCTAACTATGGCTACACCTTC. This translates into CASKKKGASNYGYTF.

A single count supports this clone. The chain combines TRBV5-1 with TRBJ2-7; 11 bases are shared with TRBD1. Trimming took 4 bases from V and 6 from J; bases not matched to a gene: 9. CDR3 length equals 15 residues. The V gene's germline CDR1 is SGHRS and CDR2 YFSETQ. CDR3 protein: CASSTGDRGKGEQYF. CDR3 nucleotide sequence: TGCGCCAGCAGCACCGGGGACAGGGGGAAAGGCGAGCAGTACTTC.

The CDR3 DNA reads TGTGCCAGCAGCGTAGCTGGGGGCCCACTAGCGGGAGTATCCAATGAGCAGTTCTTC. Its protein product is CASSVAGGPLAGVSNEQFF. The chain joins TRBV9 to TRBJ2-1, with TRBD2 matching 11 bases. V gave up 0 bases and J gave up 6 bases; unmatched junction bases: 14. CDR1 is SGDLS, CDR2 YYNGEE, per germline. The CDR3 runs 19 residues.

The sample holds one count of this clone. This rearrangement joins TRBV28 to TRBJ1-2; D is unclear. The germline V gene has CDR1 MDHEN and CDR2 SYDVKM. V shed 1 base and J shed 2 bases, with 8 bases lying between them. The CDR3 is 14 residues long. The CDR3 here is CASSLFRRNYGYTF. DNA of the CDR3: TGTGCCAGCAGTTTATTTCGGAGAAACTATGGCTACACCTTC.

The V gene is TRBV7-9, the J gene TRBJ2-7; tentative D call: TRBD2 (5 bases). Trimming took off 5 bases at V and 0 bases at J, with 11 bases between the two ends. CDR3 length equals 14 residues. Looked up from germline, CDR1 is SEHNR and CDR2 is FQNEAQ (reference sequence). The CDR3 here is CASSTRGASYEQYF. DNA for the CDR3: TGTGCCAGCAGCACTCGGGGTGCCTCCTACGAGCAGTACTTC.

This chain uses TRBV19 with TRBJ2-2; 9 bases line up with TRBD1. This CDR3 spans 16 amino acids. Germline lookup yields CDR1 LNHDA and CDR2 SQIVND (reference sequence). V shed 7 bases and J 4 bases; nucleotides not matched to a gene: 10. DNA for the CDR3: TGTGCCAGTATTAAACAGGGGGCGGGGATCACCGGGGAGCTGTTTTTT. This codes for CASIKQGAGITGELFF.

This clone was detected once. The rearrangement links TRBV6-6 to TRBJ2-1, with TRBD2 matching over 12 bases. This CDR3 has 14 residues. Germline V CDR1 and CDR2: MNHNY, SVGAGI (reference sequence). The V segment lost 5 bases and the J segment 9 bases; nucleotides outside the gene matches: 5. CDR3 nucleotides: TGTGCCAGCAGTCAACGACTAGCGGGAGTTGAGCAGTTCTTC. Translated, it gives CASSQRLAGVEQFF.

The gene calls are TRBV10-3 and TRBJ1-1, with 8 bases fitting TRBD1. CDR1 is ENHRY, CDR2 SYGVKD, per germline. The CDR3 contains 16 residues. V shed 4 bases, J shed 1 base, and the junction held 8 bases outside the gene matches. The CDR3 region has the DNA TGTGCCATCAGTGTTCCAGGGGGCGCGGGGAACACTGAAGCTTTCTTT. It yields the protein CAISVPGGAGNTEAFF.

The V gene is TRBV6-5, the J gene TRBJ2-1; 11 nucleotides match TRBD2. V lost 6 bases, J lost 8 bases, and 9 bases stayed unmatched. Germline CDR1 reads MNHEY; CDR2 reads SVGAGI. The length of the CDR3 is 15 residues. The CDR3 sequence is CASRDSGRARDEQFF. CDR3 in DNA: TGTGCCAGCAGGGATAGCGGGAGGGCCCGGGATGAGCAGTTCTTC.

The chain recombines TRBV2 with TRBJ2-1; maybe TRBD2 (6 bases). This CDR3 spans 15 amino acids. Germline loops: CDR1 SNHLY, CDR2 FYNNEI. Trimming left V 3 bases short and J 2 bases short, with 11 bases between. CDR3 region: CASSEGLMTYNEQFF. The DNA for the CDR3 is TGTGCCAGCAGTGAGGGACTGATGACCTACAATGAGCAGTTCTTC.

In its sample, this clone was seen once. The V gene is TRBV6-5, the J gene TRBJ2-3, with 11 bases identical to TRBD1. This CDR3 is 15 amino acids long. Germline lookup yields CDR1 MNHEY and CDR2 SVGAGI. The junction had 6 bases not matched to a gene; V was cut back by 6 bases and J by 4 bases. CDR3 nucleotide sequence: TGTGCCAGCAGCACCGGGACAGGGGGAGCAGATACGCAGTATTTT. It specifies CASSTGTGGADTQYF.

This sequence joins TRBV18 and TRBJ2-1, with TRBD2 matching over 7 bases. V shed 0 bases, J shed 8 bases, and the junction held 13 bases outside the gene matches. Germline CDR1 is KGHSH and CDR2 is LQKENI. This CDR3 is built from 17 residues. The CDR3 DNA sequence: TGTGCCAGCTCACCACCAATGAGGGGCGGGAGTATTGATGAGCAGTTCTTC. This translates into CASSPPMRGGSIDEQFF. Together with reference TRBV18 and TRBJ2-1, the CDR3 gives the full variable domain: NAGVMQNPRHLVRRRGQEARLRCSPMKGHSHVYWYRQLPEEGLKFMVYLQKENIIDESGMPKERFSAEFPKEGPSILRIQQVVRGDSAAYFCASSPPMRGGSIDEQFFGPGTRLTVL.

The chain has TRBV6-6 and TRBJ2-3, with 7 nucleotides matching TRBD2. This CDR3 comprises 15 residues. CDR1 is MNHNY, CDR2 SVGAGI, per germline (reference sequence). The J segment lost 3 bases and the V segment lost 7 bases, leaving 10 bases of the junction unmatched. CDR3 sequence: CASTPLASPTDTQYF. CDR3 in DNA: TGTGCCAGCACTCCACTAGCGAGTCCTACAGATACGCAGTATTTT.

The V and J genes are TRBV5-6 and TRBJ2-5; 7 positions agree with TRBD2. The CDR3 is made up of 15 amino acids. With V trimmed by 1 base and J by 3 bases, 6 bases remained unmatched. Germline values: CDR1 SGHDT, CDR2 YYEEEE. The CDR3 bases are TGTGCCAGCAGCTTGTTGGAGGGAGGGAAAGAGACCCAGTACTTC. It specifies CASSLLEGGKETQYF. The complete variable domain, with remaining parts taken from reference TRBV5-6 and TRBJ2-5, reads DAGVTQSPTHLIKTRGQQVTLRCSPKSGHDTVSWYQQALGQGPQFIFQYYEEEERQRGNFPDRFSGHQFPNYSSELNVNALLLGDSALYLCASSLLEGGKETQYFGPGTRLLVL.

The gene calls are TRBV2 and TRBJ1-5; 7 bases align to TRBD1. V trimming: 3 bases; J trimming: 5 bases; junction bases outside the gene matches: 7. This CDR3 is 15 amino acids long. From germline, CDR1 is SNHLY and CDR2 FYNNEI. The CDR3: CASSDWDSLDQPQHF. CDR3 DNA: TGTGCCAGCAGTGACTGGGACAGCCTCGATCAGCCCCAGCATTTT.

V is TRBV4-2 and J is TRBJ1-2; D remains ambiguous. Germline V gene lookup returns CDR1 LGHNA and CDR2 YNFKEQ. CDR3 size: 15 residues. Trimming took 0 bases from V and 2 from J, leaving 10 bases between them. The CDR3 here is CASSQDLHWNYGYTF. For the CDR3, the DNA is TGTGCCAGCAGCCAAGATCTTCACTGGAACTATGGCTACACCTTC.

This clone was recorded once. V is TRBV3-1 (or the pseudogene TRBV3-2) and J is TRBJ2-1; D gene ambiguous. CDR3 length equals 12 residues. CDR1 is LGHDT, CDR2 YNNKEL, per germline (reference sequence). The V and J ends lost 1 base and 7 bases respectively, with 5 bases between them. CDR3 region: CASSQVVNEQFF. The DNA of the CDR3 is TGTGCCAGCAGCCAAGTAGTAAATGAGCAGTTCTTC.

V gene TRBV2 combines with J gene TRBJ2-2, with D maybe TRBD1 (8 bases). The CDR3 spans 17 residues. Germline V gives CDR1 SNHLY, CDR2 FYNNEI. V lost 2 bases and J 8 bases, leaving 21 bases between the germline ends. This CDR3 is CASSEMGGSQGVGELFF. For the CDR3, the DNA is TGTGCCAGCAGTGAAATGGGAGGGTCACAGGGGGTAGGGGAGCTGTTTTTT.

The gene calls are TRBV7-8 and TRBJ1-5; a possible D gene is TRBD1 (5 bases). V dropped 2 bases and J dropped 2 bases, with 10 bases sitting between them. Per germline, CDR1 SGHVS and CDR2 FQNEAQ. This CDR3 contains 15 residues. The CDR3 DNA reads as TGTGCCAGCAGCTTATGGGGGGGTGGCAATCAGCCCCAGCATTTT. This translates into CASSLWGGGNQPQHF.

The chain recombines TRBV6-5 with TRBJ1-2; D call uncertain. Looked up from germline, CDR1 is MNHEY and CDR2 is SVGAGI. There are 13 residues in the CDR3. Trimming took 7 bases from V and 8 from J, leaving 17 bases between them. The CDR3 is CASNREGGRGYTF. The DNA for the CDR3 is TGTGCCAGCAATCGGGAGGGAGGAAGGGGCTACACCTTC.

This rearrangement joins TRBV2 to TRBJ1-1; perhaps TRBD1 as D (6 bases). Per the germline V gene, CDR1 is SNHLY and CDR2 is FYNNEI. The CDR3 extends over 18 amino acids. The V and J ends lost 6 bases and 0 bases respectively, with 23 bases between them. CDR3 protein: CASSPGQLEGGVNTEAFF. CDR3 sequence (DNA): TGTGCCAGCAGCCCCGGACAGTTAGAAGGGGGGGTGAACACTGAAGCTTTCTTT.

V usage is TRBV3-1 (or the pseudogene TRBV3-2) and J usage is TRBJ1-1, with a possible D match to TRBD1 (5 bases). Trimming cost V 5 bases and J 0 bases, with 13 bases left between them. The CDR3 contains 15 residues. Germline CDR1 and CDR2: LGHDT and YNNKEL (reference sequence). The CDR3 here is CASSSGGAVNTEAFF. Here the CDR3 DNA reads TGTGCCAGCAGCAGCGGAGGGGCCGTGAACACTGAAGCTTTCTTT.

The chain carries TRBV27 and TRBJ2-1, with 7 bases aligning to TRBD2. In germline, CDR1 is MNHEY, CDR2 SMNVEV (reference sequence). This CDR3 comprises 12 residues. With V trimmed by 6 bases and J by 12 bases, 8 bases remained unmatched. Written as DNA, the CDR3 is TGTGCCAGCAGCCCACTTCGCGGGGGGCAGTTCTTC. Its translation: CASSPLRGGQFF.

CDR3 nucleotides: TGTGCCAGCAATCGGGGGGCCTCCTATAATTCACCCCTCCACTTT. It encodes CASNRGASYNSPLHF. This rearrangement joins TRBV6-5 to TRBJ1-6, with D perhaps matching TRBD1 (6 bases). Trimming stripped 7 bases from V and 0 bases from J, with 10 bases between. From germline, CDR1 is MNHEY and CDR2 SVGAGI. The CDR3 contains 15 residues.

The chain recombines TRBV3-1 (or the pseudogene TRBV3-2) with TRBJ2-7, with D perhaps matching TRBD2 (6 bases). The CDR3 contains 16 residues. Trimming removed 4 bases from V and 2 bases from J, with 18 bases in between. Germline assignment: CDR1 LGHDT and CDR2 YNNKEL (reference sequence). The CDR3 DNA reads TGTGCCAGCAGCCCTCGCCGTGGTGGGACTGCCTACGAGCAGTACTTC. Its translation is CASSPRRGGTAYEQYF.

J is TRBJ1-2 and V is TRBV12-3 or TRBV12-4, with D uncertain. The CDR3 has 13 residues. V was shortened by 4 bases and J by 4 bases, with 10 bases between the two germline ends. Here the CDR3 reads CASSSPSIYGYTF. The CDR3 nucleotides read TGTGCCAGCAGTTCCCCCTCTATCTATGGCTACACCTTC.

The chain links TRBV19 to TRBJ2-2; 9 nucleotides agree with TRBD1. The CDR3 consists of 16 residues. V dropped 5 bases and J dropped 6; count of bases not matched to a gene: 10. The germline gives CDR1 LNHDA, CDR2 SQIVND (reference sequence). CDR3 protein: CASSAPRTGAAGELFF. Written as DNA, the CDR3 is TGTGCCAGTAGTGCTCCGAGGACAGGGGCGGCCGGGGAGCTGTTTTTT.

The chain employs TRBV6-2 or TRBV6-3 and TRBJ1-5; D perhaps matches TRBD1 (6 bases). This CDR3 comprises 16 residues. V was shortened by 2 bases and J by 1 base, with 12 bases between the two germline ends. Germline V lookup: CDR1 MNHEY, CDR2 SVGEGT. Here the CDR3 DNA reads TGTGCCAGCAGTTACCTAAACAGGGTGAGCAATCAGCCCCAGCATTTT. It encodes CASSYLNRVSNQPQHF.